The sequence of this T cell receptor (beta chain) was determined in a study of CD8 T cells in ankylosing spondylitis. TCRdb recomputed calls from the 5' RACE reads with MiXCR, one row per CDR3 protein. This table holds 350,000 or so distinct CDR3 sequences, roughly 11% found once. This clonotype was seen only a few times. This receptor was obtained from a female donor with ankylosing spondylitis or in good health (not recorded which). Specimen: blood, either unsorted or a sorted T cell fraction (not recorded which).

This chain's CDR3 is CSAKSAGGLTDTQYF. The CDR3, as DNA: TGCAGTGCTAAGTCGGCGGGAGGGCTCACAGATACGCAGTATTTT. V is TRBV20-1 and J is TRBJ2-3, with 9 bases matching TRBD2. From germline, CDR1 is DFQATT and CDR2 SNEGSKA (reference sequence). The CDR3 is 15 residues long. Trimming removed 4 bases from V and 2 bases from J; junction bases left unmatched: 7.